The 20 T cell receptor beta chains in this list originate from one sample, sequenced in a study of CD8 T cells in Susac syndrome. An input of about 0.45 to 1 ug of RNA was subjected to reverse transcription using random hexamers. TCRdb processed the immunoSEQ multiplex PCR reads anew with MiXCR; each CDR3 protein has one entry. The profile shows approximately 100,000 distinct CDR3 sequences, 85% to 95% of them singletons. Sample: CD8+ T cells from PBMCs. These receptors were taken from a human donor in good health.

The CDR3 nucleotides read TGTGCCAGCAGCCAAGTTTACAGTTCCTACGAGCAGTACTTC. This encodes CASSQVYSSYEQYF. The V and J genes are TRBV3-1 and TRBJ2-7; D remains ambiguous. This CDR3 is 14 amino acids long. The V and J ends lost 1 base and 1 base respectively, with 8 bases between them. CDR1 is LGHDT and CDR2 is YNNKEL in the germline V gene (reference sequence).

CDR3 sequence (DNA): TGTGCCAGCAGCCTATTCCCTCGGGAGGCCTCCTACAATGAGCAGTTCTTC. Encoded protein: CASSLFPREASYNEQFF. The chain links TRBV7-3 to TRBJ2-1; 7 nucleotides line up with TRBD2. CDR3 size: 17 residues. The V and J ends lost 5 bases and 0 bases, in that order; junction bases with no gene match: 10. Per the germline V gene, CDR1 is SGHTA and CDR2 is FQGTGA. Combining the CDR3 with reference TRBV7-3 and TRBJ2-1 gives the whole variable domain GAGVSQTPSNKVTEKGKYVELRCDPISGHTALYWYRQSLGQGPEFLIYFQGTGAADDSGLPNDRFFAVRPEGSVSTLKIQRTERGDSAVYLCASSLFPREASYNEQFFGPGTRLTVL.

The rearrangement links TRBV27 to TRBJ2-2; D possibly corresponds to TRBD1 (6 bases). V gave up 5 bases and J gave up 1 base, with 14 bases separating them. Germline-derived CDR1 and CDR2 are MNHEY and SMNVEV (reference sequence). This CDR3 spans 16 amino acids. CDR3 coding DNA: TGTGCCAGCAGTCCCCGACAGGCCGTGAACACCGGGGAGCTGTTTTTT. Its translation is CASSPRQAVNTGELFF.

The chain carries TRBV7-2 and TRBJ2-7, with D perhaps matching TRBD1 (6 bases). Looked up from germline, CDR1 is SGHTA and CDR2 is FQGNSA. This CDR3 has 15 residues. Trimming removed 3 bases at V and 3 bases at J, with 15 bases between. The CDR3 sequence: CASSFRSSTGYEQYF. In DNA form, the CDR3 reads TGTGCCAGCAGCTTTCGCTCTTCGACAGGCTACGAGCAGTACTTC.

The chain employs TRBV2 and TRBJ1-5; D is ambiguous. V was cut by 7 bases and J by 2 bases, with 12 bases left in between. The CDR3 runs 14 residues. Germline-derived CDR1 and CDR2 are SNHLY and FYNNEI. CDR3 amino acids: CASIGLPGNQPQHF. The CDR3 nucleotides are TGTGCCAGCATTGGCTTACCGGGCAATCAGCCCCAGCATTTT.

This clonotype was recorded only once. The genes are TRBV7-2 and TRBJ1-2; the D gene is possibly TRBD1 (5 bases). Germline V gene lookup returns CDR1 SGHTA and CDR2 FQGNSA. This CDR3 region has 14 residues. Trimming took 2 bases from V and 7 from J, leaving 14 bases between them. The CDR3 bases are TGTGCCAGCAGCTTATCCAGGGAGGAAGGTGGCTACACCTTC. As protein: CASSLSREEGGYTF.

The rearrangement uses TRBV10-3 and TRBJ2-1, with a weak D call TRBD2 (5 bases). Trimming pared 0 bases from V and 3 bases from J, leaving 15 bases between. In germline, CDR1 is ENHRY, CDR2 SYGVKD. This CDR3 contains 17 residues. The CDR3, as DNA: TGTGCCATCAGTGAGTCCAGCGGATGGGGTGGCTACAATGAGCAGTTCTTC. This codes for CAISESSGWGGYNEQFF.

J is TRBJ2-2 and V is TRBV14; D is possibly TRBD1 (7 bases). Per germline, CDR1 SGHDN and CDR2 FVKESK. CDR3 length: 18 amino acids. V was shortened by 1 base and J by 6 bases, with 21 bases between the two germline ends. CDR3 sequence (DNA): TGTGCCAGCAGCCAAGGTGGAGGGGGCCTCAGGTTCGCCGGGGAGCTGTTTTTT. It is translated as CASSQGGGGLRFAGELFF.

The rearrangement links TRBV7-3 to TRBJ2-3, with 8 bases that match TRBD2. Losses at the gene ends were 3 bases for V and 5 bases for J; bases not matched to a gene: 4. The CDR3 totals 14 residues. From germline, CDR1 is SGHTA and CDR2 FQGTGA. The CDR3 loop reads CASSFGLAEDTQYF. The CDR3 DNA sequence: TGTGCCAGCAGCTTCGGACTAGCAGAAGATACGCAGTATTTT.

The chain uses TRBV6-2 or TRBV6-3 and TRBJ2-1; 9 nucleotides align to TRBD2. Trimming at V came to 7 bases and at J to 0 bases, leaving 7 bases not matched to a gene. This CDR3 is built from 16 residues. Per germline, CDR1 MNHEY and CDR2 SVGEGT. CDR3 DNA: TGTGCCAGCACTTCGCCTAGCGGGATCTCCTACAATGAGCAGTTCTTC. Protein product: CASTSPSGISYNEQFF.

The chain employs TRBV29-1 and TRBJ2-7, with 8 bases identical to TRBD2. The CDR3 sequence is 14 residues long. V shed 0 bases, J shed 2 bases, and the junction held 3 bases outside the gene matches. Germline CDR1 SQVTM, CDR2 ANQGSEA. CDR3 sequence: CSVEDRREAYEQYF. CDR3 sequence (DNA): TGCAGCGTTGAAGATCGGCGGGAGGCCTACGAGCAGTACTTC.

The V and J genes are TRBV5-1 and TRBJ2-5; D gene unclear. Germline CDR1 SGHRS, CDR2 YFSETQ. V shed 0 bases and J shed 3 bases, with 9 bases lying between them. This CDR3 is 14 amino acids long. The CDR3 nucleotides are TGCGCCAGCAGCTTGGAAAGGGCGGAAGAGACCCAGTACTTC. This translates into CASSLERAEETQYF.

This clonotype was detected a few times. V and J are TRBV5-1 and TRBJ2-7; a weak D match, TRBD2 (5 bases). V lost 3 bases, J lost 6 bases, and 16 bases lay in between. CDR3 length: 14 amino acids. Germline V CDR1 and CDR2: SGHRS, YFSETQ. The CDR3 DNA is TGCGCCAGCAGCTCTACCGCCGGAGGAGTCGAGCAGTACTTC. Its translation: CASSSTAGGVEQYF.

The rearrangement uses TRBV29-1 and TRBJ1-2; no clear D. Trimming stripped 4 bases from V and 0 bases from J, with 6 bases between. Germline CDR1 and CDR2: SQVTM and ANQGSEA. The CDR3 runs 12 residues. The CDR3 reads CSVGGSNYGYTF. In nucleotides, the CDR3 is TGCAGCGTTGGAGGGTCTAACTATGGCTACACCTTC.

The CDR3 protein is CASSLGARGTEAFF. DNA for the CDR3: TGTGCCAGCAGCTTGGGTGCGCGGGGCACTGAAGCTTTCTTT. J is TRBJ1-1 and V is TRBV7-2; D gene ambiguous. V was shortened by 3 bases and J by 4 bases, with 12 bases between the two germline ends. The CDR3 is 14 residues long. Germline lookup yields CDR1 SGHTA and CDR2 FQGNSA.

This clonotype was seen a single time. The genes are TRBV5-1 and TRBJ2-4, with TRBD1 as a possible D gene (5 bases). This CDR3 spans 15 amino acids. V shed 0 bases and J shed 6 bases, with 13 bases lying between them. In germline, CDR1 is SGHRS, CDR2 YFSETQ. The DNA for the CDR3 is TGCGCCAGCAGCTTGGGCAGGGCCCAGGGAAACATTCAGTACTTC. This sequence encodes CASSLGRAQGNIQYF.

The V call is TRBV12-3 or TRBV12-4, the J call TRBJ2-1; D possibly corresponds to TRBD1 (5 bases). With 5 bases removed from V and 3 bases from J, the gap between germline ends came to 14 bases. This CDR3 comprises 15 residues. The chain's CDR3 is CASSLRQLLYNEQFF. DNA of the CDR3: TGTGCCAGCAGTCTTCGACAGCTCCTCTACAATGAGCAGTTCTTC.

The CDR3 DNA reads TGCAGTGCTAGAGGCGGAGGACTGAGCTCCTACAATGAGCAGTTCTTC. It encodes CSARGGGLSSYNEQFF. This chain joins TRBV20-1 and TRBJ2-1; TRBD2 might be the D (5 bases). Germline CDR1 DFQATT, CDR2 SNEGSKA (reference sequence). The V end lost 1 base, the J end lost 0 bases, and 13 bases lay between the germline ends. The CDR3 has 16 amino acids.

The chain recombines TRBV7-2 with TRBJ1-1; possibly TRBD1 for D (6 bases). CDR1 is SGHTA and CDR2 is FQGNSA in the germline V gene. CDR3 size: 15 residues. Deletions cut 5 bases from V and 2 bases from J, with 15 bases between. CDR3 in DNA: TGTGCCAGCAGCCGGAGTCAGGGGTTCAACACTGAAGCTTTCTTT. Its protein is CASSRSQGFNTEAFF.

The chain uses TRBV7-2 and TRBJ1-6; D may be TRBD1 (6 bases). The CDR3 extends over 11 amino acids. In germline, CDR1 is SGHTA, CDR2 FQGNSA. Trimming shortened V by 8 bases and J by 8 bases, and 7 bases separated the two germline ends. The CDR3 here is CASGGDSPLHF. CDR3 nucleotide sequence: TGTGCCAGCGGGGGCGATTCACCCCTCCACTTT.